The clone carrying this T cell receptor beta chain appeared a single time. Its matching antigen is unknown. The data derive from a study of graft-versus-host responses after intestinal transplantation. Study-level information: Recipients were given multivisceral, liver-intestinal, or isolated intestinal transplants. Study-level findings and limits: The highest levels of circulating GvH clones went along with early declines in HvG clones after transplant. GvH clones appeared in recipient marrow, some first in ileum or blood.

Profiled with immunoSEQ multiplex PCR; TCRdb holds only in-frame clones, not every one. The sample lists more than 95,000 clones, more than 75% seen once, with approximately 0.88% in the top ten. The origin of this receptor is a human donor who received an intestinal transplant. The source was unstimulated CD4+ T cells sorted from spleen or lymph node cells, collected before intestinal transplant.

CDR3 DNA: TGTGCCAGCAGCCCAGGCGCCAGGGGATCGGTTAACTATGGCTACACCTTC. Encoded protein: CASSPGARGSVNYGYTF. This rearrangement joins TRBV25-1 to TRBJ1-2, with TRBD1 as a possible D gene (6 bases). The CDR3 spans 17 residues. Germline V lookup: CDR1 MGHDK, CDR2 SYGVNS. V shed 6 bases and J shed 1 base, with 21 bases lying between them.